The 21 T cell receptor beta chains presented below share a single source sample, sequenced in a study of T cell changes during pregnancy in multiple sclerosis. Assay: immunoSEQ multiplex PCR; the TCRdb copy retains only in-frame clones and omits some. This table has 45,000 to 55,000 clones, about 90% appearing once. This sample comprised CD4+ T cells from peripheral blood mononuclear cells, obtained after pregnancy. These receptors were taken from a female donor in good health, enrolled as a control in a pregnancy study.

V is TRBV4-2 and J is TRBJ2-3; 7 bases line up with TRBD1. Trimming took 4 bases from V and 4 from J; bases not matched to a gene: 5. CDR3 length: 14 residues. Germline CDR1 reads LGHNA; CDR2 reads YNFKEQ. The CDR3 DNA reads TGTGCCAGCAGCCCGACAGGGAACGCAGATACGCAGTATTTT. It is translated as CASSPTGNADTQYF.

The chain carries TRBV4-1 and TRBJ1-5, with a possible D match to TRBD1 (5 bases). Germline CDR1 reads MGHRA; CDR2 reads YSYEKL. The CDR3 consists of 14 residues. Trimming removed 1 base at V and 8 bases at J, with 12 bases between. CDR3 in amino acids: CASSQVQAGKPQHF. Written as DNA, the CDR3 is TGCGCCAGCAGCCAAGTACAGGCCGGCAAGCCCCAGCATTTT.

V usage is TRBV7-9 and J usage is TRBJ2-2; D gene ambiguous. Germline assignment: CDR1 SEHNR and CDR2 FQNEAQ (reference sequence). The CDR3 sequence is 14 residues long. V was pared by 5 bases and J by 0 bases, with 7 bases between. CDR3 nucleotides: TGTGCCAGCAGCGACATCCCGAACACCGGGGAGCTGTTTTTT. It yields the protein CASSDIPNTGELFF.

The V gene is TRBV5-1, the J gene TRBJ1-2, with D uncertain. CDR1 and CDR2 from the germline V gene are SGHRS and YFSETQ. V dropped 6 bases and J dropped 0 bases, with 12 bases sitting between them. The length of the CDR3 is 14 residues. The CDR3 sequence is CASNRDAANYGYTF. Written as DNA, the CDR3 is TGCGCCAGCAACCGAGACGCGGCTAACTATGGCTACACCTTC.

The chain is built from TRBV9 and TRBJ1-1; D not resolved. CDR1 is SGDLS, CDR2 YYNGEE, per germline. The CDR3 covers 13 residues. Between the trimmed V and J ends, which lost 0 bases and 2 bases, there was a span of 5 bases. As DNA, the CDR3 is TGTGCCAGCAGCGTAGACACAAACACTGAAGCTTTCTTT. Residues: CASSVDTNTEAFF. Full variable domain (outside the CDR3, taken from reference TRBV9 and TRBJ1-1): DSGVTQTPKHLITATGQRVTLRCSPRSGDLSVYWYQQSLDQGLQFLIQYYNGEERAKGNILERFSAQQFPDLHSELNLSSLELGDSALYFCASSVDTNTEAFFGQGTRLTVV.

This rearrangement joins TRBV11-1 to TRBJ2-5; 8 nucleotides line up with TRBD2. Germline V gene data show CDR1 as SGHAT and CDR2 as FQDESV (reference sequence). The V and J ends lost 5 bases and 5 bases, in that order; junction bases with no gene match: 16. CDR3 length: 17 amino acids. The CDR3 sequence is CASSQGSSGGSGETQYF. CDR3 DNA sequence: TGTGCCAGCAGCCAGGGGTCGAGCGGGGGCTCCGGGGAGACCCAGTACTTC.

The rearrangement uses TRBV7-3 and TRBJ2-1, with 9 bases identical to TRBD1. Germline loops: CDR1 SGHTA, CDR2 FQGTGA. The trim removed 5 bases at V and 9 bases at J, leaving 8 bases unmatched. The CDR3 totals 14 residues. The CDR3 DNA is TGTGCCAGCAGCCCTAACAGGGGGCAGGGTGAGCAGTTCTTC. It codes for CASSPNRGQGEQFF.

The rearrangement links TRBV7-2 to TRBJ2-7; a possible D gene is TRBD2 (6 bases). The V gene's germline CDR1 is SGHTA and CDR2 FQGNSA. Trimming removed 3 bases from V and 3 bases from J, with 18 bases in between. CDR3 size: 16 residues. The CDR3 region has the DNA TGTGCCAGCAGCTTGGGAGCGCGGGGTTCGATCTACGAGCAGTACTTC. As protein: CASSLGARGSIYEQYF. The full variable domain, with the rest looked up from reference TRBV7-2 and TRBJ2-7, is GAGVSQSPSNKVTEKGKDVELRCDPISGHTALYWYRQSLGQGLEFLIYFQGNSAPDKSGLPSDRFSAERTGGSVSTLTIQRTQQEDSAVYLCASSLGARGSIYEQYFGPGTRLTVT.

The DNA for the CDR3 is TGTGCCAGCAGCTCTACCGAGACAGCTAACTATGGCTACACCTTC. Its translation is CASSSTETANYGYTF. The V gene is TRBV7-9, the J gene TRBJ1-2; D possibly corresponds to TRBD1 (5 bases). Germline V CDR1 and CDR2: SEHNR, FQNEAQ (reference sequence). V lost 4 bases and J lost 0, with 12 bases in between. The CDR3 sequence is 15 residues long.

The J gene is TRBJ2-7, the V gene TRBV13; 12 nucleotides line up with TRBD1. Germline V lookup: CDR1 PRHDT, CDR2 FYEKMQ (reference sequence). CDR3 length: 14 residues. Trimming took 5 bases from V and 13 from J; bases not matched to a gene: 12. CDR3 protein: CASSNPPGTGGVYF. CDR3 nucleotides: TGTGCCAGCAGCAACCCGCCCGGGACAGGGGGCGTCTACTTC.

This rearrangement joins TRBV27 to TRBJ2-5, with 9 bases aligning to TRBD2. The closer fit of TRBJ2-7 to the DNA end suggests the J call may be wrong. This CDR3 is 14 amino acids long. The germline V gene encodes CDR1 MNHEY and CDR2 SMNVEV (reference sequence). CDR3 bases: TGTGCCAGCAGGGCGGGGGGGGCTGACTACGAGCAGTACTTC. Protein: CASRAGGADYEQYF.

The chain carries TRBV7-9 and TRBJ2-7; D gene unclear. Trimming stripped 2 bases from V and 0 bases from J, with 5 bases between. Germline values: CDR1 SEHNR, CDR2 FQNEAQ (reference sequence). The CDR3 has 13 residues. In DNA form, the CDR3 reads TGTGCCAGCAGCTTAACTCACTCCTACGAGCAGTACTTC. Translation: CASSLTHSYEQYF.

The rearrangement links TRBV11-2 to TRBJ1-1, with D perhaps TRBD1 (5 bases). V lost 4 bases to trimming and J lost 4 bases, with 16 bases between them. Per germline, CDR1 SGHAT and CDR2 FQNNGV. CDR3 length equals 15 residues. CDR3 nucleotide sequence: TGTGCCAGCAGCTCGGGGGTGGCAACCGCCACTGAAGCTTTCTTT. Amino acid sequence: CASSSGVATATEAFF. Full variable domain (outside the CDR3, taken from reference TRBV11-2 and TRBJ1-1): EAGVAQSPRYKIIEKRQSVAFWCNPISGHATLYWYQQILGQGPKLLIQFQNNGVVDDSQLPKDRFSAERLKGVDSTLKIQPAKLEDSAVYLCASSSGVATATEAFFGQGTRLTVV.

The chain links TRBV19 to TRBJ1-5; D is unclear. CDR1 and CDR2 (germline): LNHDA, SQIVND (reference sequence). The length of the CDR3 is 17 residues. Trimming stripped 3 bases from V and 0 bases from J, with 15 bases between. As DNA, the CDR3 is TGTGCCAGTAGTATTAGGTTCGGGGATTATAGCAATCAGCCCCAGCATTTT. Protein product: CASSIRFGDYSNQPQHF.

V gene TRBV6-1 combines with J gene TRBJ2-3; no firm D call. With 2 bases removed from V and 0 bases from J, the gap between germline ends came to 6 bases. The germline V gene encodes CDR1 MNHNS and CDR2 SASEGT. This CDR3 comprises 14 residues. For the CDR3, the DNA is TGTGCCAGCAGTGAAACGGTCAGCACAGATACGCAGTATTTT. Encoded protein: CASSETVSTDTQYF.

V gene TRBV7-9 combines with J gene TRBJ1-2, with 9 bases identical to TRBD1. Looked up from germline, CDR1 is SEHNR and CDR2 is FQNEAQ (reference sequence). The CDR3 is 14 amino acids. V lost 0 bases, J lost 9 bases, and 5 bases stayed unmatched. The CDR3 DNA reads TGTGCCAGCAGCTTAGCCGGACAGGGGATGAGCTACACCTTC. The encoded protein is CASSLAGQGMSYTF.

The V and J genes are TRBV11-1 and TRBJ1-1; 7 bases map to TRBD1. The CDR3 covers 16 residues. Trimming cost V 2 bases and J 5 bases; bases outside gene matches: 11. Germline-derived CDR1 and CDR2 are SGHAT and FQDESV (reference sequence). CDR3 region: CASSLLSIYRGTEAFF. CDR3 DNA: TGTGCCAGCAGCTTATTGTCGATTTACAGGGGAACTGAAGCTTTCTTT.

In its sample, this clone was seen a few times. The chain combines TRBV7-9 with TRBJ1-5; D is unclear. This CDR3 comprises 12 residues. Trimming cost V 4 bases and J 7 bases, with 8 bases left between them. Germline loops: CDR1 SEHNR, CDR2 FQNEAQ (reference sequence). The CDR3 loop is CASSSPRQPQHF. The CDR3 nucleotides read TGTGCCAGCAGCTCCCCGAGACAGCCCCAGCATTTT.

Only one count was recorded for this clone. This CDR3 reads CASSSLGHTSNQPQHF. As DNA, the CDR3 is TGTGCCAGCAGCTCCTTGGGACATACGAGCAATCAGCCCCAGCATTTT. V usage is TRBV28 and J usage is TRBJ1-5, with D perhaps TRBD1 (6 bases). Trimming cost V 6 bases and J 1 base, with 16 bases left between them. Looked up from germline, CDR1 is MDHEN and CDR2 is SYDVKM. This CDR3 has 16 residues.

The CDR3 here is CASSRTGVLVETQYF. The DNA for the CDR3 is TGTGCCAGCAGTCGGACAGGGGTTTTGGTGGAGACCCAGTACTTC. The chain couples TRBV6-5 to TRBJ2-5; the match to TRBD1 covers 9 bases. Looked up from germline, CDR1 is MNHEY and CDR2 is SVGAGI. The CDR3 has 15 residues. After removal of 5 bases from V and 5 bases from J, the junction contained 9 bases not matched to a gene.

CDR3 DNA sequence: TGCAGTGCCCCGTCGGAAGAGACCCAGTACTTC. Encoded protein: CSAPSEETQYF. J is TRBJ2-5 and V is TRBV20-1; no clear D gene. The germline gives CDR1 DFQATT, CDR2 SNEGSKA (reference sequence). The CDR3 spans 11 residues. Trimming took 6 bases from V and 3 from J, leaving 8 bases between them.